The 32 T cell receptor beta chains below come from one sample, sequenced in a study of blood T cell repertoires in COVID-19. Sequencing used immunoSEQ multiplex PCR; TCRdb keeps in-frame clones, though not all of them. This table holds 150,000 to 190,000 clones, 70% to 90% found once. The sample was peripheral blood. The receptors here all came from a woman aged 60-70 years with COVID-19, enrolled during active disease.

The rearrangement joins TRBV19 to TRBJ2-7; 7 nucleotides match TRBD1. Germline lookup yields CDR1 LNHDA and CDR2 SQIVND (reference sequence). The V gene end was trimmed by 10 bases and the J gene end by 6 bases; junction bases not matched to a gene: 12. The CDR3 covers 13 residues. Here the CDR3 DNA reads TGTGCCACCTCTCCGGGACAGCGATTCGAGCAGTACTTC. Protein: CATSPGQRFEQYF.

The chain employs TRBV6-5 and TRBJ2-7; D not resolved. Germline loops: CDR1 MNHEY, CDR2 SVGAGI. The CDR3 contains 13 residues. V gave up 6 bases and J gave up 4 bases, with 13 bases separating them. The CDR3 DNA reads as TGTGCCAGCAGCCCAACGTCTAGTTACGAGCAGTACGTC. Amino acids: CASSPTSSYEQYV.

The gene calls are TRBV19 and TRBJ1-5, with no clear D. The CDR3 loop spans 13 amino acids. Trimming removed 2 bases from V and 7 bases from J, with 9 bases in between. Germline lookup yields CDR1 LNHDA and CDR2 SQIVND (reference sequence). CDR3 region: CASSIRGPQPQHF. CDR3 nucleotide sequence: TGTGCCAGTAGTATACGGGGTCCGCAGCCCCAGCATTTT.

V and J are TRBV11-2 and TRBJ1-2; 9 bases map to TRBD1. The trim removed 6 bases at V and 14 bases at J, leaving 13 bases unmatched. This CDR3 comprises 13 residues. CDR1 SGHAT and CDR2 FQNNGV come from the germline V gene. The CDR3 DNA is TGTGCCAGCAGGCTCAGCGGGACAGGGTTGAATACCTTC. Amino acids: CASRLSGTGLNTF. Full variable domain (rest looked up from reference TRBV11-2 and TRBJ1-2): EAGVAQSPRYKIIEKRQSVAFWCNPISGHATLYWYQQILGQGPKLLIQFQNNGVVDDSQLPKDRFSAERLKGVDSTLKIQPAKLEDSAVYLCASRLSGTGLNTFGSGTRLTVV.

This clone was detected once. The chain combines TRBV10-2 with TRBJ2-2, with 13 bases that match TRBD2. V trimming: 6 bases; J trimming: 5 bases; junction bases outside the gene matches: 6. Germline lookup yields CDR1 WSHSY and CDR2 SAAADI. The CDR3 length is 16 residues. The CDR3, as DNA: TGCGCCAGCAGGATCGGACTAGCGGGAGATACCGGGGAGCTGTTTTTT. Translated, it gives CASRIGLAGDTGELFF.

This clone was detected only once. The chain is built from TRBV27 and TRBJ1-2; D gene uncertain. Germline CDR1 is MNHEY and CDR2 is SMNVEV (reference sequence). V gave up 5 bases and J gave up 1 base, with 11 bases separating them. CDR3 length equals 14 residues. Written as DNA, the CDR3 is TGTGCCAGCAGTCCCGCGGGTCTTAACTATGGCTACACCTTC. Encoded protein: CASSPAGLNYGYTF.

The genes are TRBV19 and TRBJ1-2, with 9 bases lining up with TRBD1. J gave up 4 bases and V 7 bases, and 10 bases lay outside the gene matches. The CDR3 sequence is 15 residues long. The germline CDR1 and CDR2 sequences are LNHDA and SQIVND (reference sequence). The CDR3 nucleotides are TGTGCCAGTAACCCTCCTGGACAGGGGCTCTATGGCTACACCTTC. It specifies CASNPPGQGLYGYTF.

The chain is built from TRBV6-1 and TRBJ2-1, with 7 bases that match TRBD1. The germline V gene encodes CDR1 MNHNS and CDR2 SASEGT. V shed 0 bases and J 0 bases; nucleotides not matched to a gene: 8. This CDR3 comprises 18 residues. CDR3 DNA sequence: TGTGCCAGCAGTGAAGCGCTTCGAGGGGACAGCTCCTACAATGAGCAGTTCTTC. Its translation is CASSEALRGDSSYNEQFF.

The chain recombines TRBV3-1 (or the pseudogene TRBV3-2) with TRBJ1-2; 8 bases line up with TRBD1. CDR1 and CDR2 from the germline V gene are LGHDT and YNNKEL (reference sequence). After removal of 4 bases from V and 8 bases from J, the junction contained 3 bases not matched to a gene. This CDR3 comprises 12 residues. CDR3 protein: CASSPGQGGYTF. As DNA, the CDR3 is TGTGCCAGCAGCCCTGGACAGGGCGGCTACACCTTC.

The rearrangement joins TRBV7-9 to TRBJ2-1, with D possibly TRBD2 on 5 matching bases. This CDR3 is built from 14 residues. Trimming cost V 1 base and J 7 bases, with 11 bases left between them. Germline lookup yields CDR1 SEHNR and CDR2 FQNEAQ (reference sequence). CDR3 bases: TGTGCCAGCAGCTTAGGAACCGGGGATAATGAGCAGTTCTTC. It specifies CASSLGTGDNEQFF.

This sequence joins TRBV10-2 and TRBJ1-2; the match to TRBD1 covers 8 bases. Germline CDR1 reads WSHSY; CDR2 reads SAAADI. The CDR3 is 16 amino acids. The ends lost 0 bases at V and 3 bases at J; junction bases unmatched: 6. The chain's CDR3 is CASSESTGGSYYGYTF. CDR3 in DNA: TGCGCCAGCAGTGAGTCCACAGGGGGTTCCTACTATGGCTACACCTTC.

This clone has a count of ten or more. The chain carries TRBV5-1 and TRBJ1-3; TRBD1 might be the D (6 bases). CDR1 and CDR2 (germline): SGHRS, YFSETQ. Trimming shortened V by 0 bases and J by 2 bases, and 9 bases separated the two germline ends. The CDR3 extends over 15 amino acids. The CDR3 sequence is CASSLGGTTGNTIYF. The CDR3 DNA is TGCGCCAGCAGCTTGGGTGGGACAACTGGAAACACCATATATTTT.

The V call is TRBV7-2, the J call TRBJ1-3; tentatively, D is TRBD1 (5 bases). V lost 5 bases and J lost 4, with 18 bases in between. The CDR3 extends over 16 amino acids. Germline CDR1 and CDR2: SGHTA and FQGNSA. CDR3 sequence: CASSPDSFRTGNTIYF. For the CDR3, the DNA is TGTGCCAGCAGCCCAGACAGCTTCAGAACCGGAAACACCATATATTTT.

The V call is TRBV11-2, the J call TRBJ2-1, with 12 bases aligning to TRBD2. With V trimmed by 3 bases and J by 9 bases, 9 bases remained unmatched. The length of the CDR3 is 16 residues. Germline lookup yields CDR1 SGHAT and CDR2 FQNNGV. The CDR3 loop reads CASSLNLAGGGGEQFF. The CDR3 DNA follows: TGTGCCAGCAGCTTGAATCTAGCGGGAGGGGGTGGTGAGCAGTTCTTC.

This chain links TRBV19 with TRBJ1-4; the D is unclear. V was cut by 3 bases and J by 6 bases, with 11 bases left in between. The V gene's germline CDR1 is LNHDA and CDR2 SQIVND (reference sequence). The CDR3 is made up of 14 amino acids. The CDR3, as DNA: TGTGCCAGTAGTATGTTCAAGCAGGATGAAAAACTGTTTTTT. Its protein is CASSMFKQDEKLFF.

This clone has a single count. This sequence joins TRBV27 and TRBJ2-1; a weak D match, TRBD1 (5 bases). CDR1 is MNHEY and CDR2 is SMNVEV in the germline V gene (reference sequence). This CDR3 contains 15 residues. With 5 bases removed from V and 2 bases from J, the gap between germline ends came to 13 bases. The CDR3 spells CASSPGREPYNEQFF. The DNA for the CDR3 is TGTGCCAGCAGTCCGGGCAGGGAACCCTACAATGAGCAGTTCTTC.

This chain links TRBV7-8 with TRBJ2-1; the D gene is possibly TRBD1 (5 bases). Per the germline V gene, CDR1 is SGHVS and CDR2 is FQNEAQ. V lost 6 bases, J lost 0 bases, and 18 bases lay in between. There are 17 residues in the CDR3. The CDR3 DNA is TGTGCCAGCAGGAGCCGACCTACCGACAGCTCCTACAATGAGCAGTTCTTC. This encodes CASRSRPTDSSYNEQFF. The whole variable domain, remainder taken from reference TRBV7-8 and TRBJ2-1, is GAGVSQSPRYKVAKRGQDVALRCDPISGHVSLFWYQQALGQGPEFLTYFQNEAQLDKSGLPSDRFFAERPEGSVSTLKIQRTQQEDSAVYLCASRSRPTDSSYNEQFFGPGTRLTVL.

Here the CDR3 reads CASTVGGLTYGYTF. CDR3 nucleotides: TGTGCCAGTACGGTCGGAGGTCTTACCTATGGCTACACCTTC. The V gene is TRBV7-9, the J gene TRBJ1-2; D gene uncertain. V was trimmed by 9 bases and J by 4 bases, leaving 18 bases between them. In germline, CDR1 is SEHNR, CDR2 FQNEAQ (reference sequence). The CDR3 runs 14 residues.

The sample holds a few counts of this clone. The CDR3 loop reads CASSYPPGDYGYTF. The CDR3 coding sequence is TGTGCCAGCAGCTACCCTCCAGGGGACTATGGCTACACCTTC. The chain carries TRBV7-9 and TRBJ1-2; a possible D gene is TRBD1 (6 bases). Germline CDR1 reads SEHNR; CDR2 reads FQNEAQ (reference sequence). The V gene lost 4 bases and the J gene lost 3 bases, with 12 bases spanning the gap. The CDR3 has 14 residues.

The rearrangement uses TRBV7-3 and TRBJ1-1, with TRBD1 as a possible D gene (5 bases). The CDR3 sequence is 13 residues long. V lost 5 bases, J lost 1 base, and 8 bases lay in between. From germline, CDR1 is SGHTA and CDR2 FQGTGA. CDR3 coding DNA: TGTGCCAGCAGCCGGGGGACGAACACTGAAGCTTTCTTT. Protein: CASSRGTNTEAFF.

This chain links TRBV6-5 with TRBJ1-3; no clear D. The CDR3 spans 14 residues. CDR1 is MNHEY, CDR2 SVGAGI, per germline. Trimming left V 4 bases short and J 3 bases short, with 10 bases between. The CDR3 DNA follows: TGTGCCAGCAGTTCGGGGTGGAGTGGAAACACCATATATTTT. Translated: CASSSGWSGNTIYF.

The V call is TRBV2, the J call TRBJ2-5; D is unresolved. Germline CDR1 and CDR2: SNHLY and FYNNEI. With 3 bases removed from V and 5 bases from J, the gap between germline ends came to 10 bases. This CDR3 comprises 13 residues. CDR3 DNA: TGTGCCAGCAGTGATCGAGGCCGGGAGACCCAGTACTTC. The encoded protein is CASSDRGRETQYF.

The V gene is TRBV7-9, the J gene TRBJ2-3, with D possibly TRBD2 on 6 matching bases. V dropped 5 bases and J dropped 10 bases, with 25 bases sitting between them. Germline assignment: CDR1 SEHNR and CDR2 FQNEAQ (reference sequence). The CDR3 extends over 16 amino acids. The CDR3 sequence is CASSPRTGVEIDAQYF. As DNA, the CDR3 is TGTGCCAGCAGCCCCCGAACGGGGGTTGAAATTGATGCGCAGTATTTT. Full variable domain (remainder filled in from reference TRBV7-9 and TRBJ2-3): DTGVSQNPRHKITKRGQNVTFRCDPISEHNRLYWYRQTLGQGPEFLTYFQNEAQLEKSRLLSDRFSAERPKGSFSTLEIQRTEQGDSAMYLCASSPRTGVEIDAQYFGPGTRLTVL.

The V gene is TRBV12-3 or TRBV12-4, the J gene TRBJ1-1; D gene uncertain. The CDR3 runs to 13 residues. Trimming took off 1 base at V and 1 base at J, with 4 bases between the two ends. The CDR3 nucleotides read TGTGCCAGCAGTTTAGATAAGAACACTGAAGCTTTCTTT. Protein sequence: CASSLDKNTEAFF.

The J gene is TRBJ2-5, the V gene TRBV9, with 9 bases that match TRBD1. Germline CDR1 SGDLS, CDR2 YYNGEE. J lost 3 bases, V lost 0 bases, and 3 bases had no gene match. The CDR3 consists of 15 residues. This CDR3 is CASSVGQGVKETQYF. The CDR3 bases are TGTGCCAGCAGCGTAGGACAGGGGGTCAAAGAGACCCAGTACTTC.

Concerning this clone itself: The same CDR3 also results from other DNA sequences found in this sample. The CDR3 here is CASRWGDTEAFF. The CDR3 region has the DNA TGTGCCAGTCGTTGGGGGGACACTGAAGCTTTCTTT. The J gene is TRBJ1-1, the V gene TRBV6-5; D may be TRBD1 (5 bases). Germline values: CDR1 MNHEY, CDR2 SVGAGI. CDR3 length: 12 amino acids. The ends were cut back, 9 bases at V and 3 bases at J, with 11 bases in the middle.

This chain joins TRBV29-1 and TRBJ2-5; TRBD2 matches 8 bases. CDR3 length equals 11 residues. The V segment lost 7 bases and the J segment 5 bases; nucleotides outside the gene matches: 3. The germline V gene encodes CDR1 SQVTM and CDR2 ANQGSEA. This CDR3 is CSGREGETQYF. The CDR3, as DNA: TGCAGCGGTCGGGAGGGCGAGACCCAGTACTTC.

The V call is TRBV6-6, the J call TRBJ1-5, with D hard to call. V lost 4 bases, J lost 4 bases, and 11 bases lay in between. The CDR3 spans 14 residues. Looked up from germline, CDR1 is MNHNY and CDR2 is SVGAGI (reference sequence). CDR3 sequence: CASSFRVPNQPQHF. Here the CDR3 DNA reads TGTGCCAGCAGTTTTCGGGTCCCTAATCAGCCCCAGCATTTT.

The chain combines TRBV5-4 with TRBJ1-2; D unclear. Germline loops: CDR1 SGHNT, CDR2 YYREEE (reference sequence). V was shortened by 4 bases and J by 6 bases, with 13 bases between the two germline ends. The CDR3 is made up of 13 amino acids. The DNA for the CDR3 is TGTGCCAGCAGCCGTTCGATACTGAATGGCTACACCTTC. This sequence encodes CASSRSILNGYTF.

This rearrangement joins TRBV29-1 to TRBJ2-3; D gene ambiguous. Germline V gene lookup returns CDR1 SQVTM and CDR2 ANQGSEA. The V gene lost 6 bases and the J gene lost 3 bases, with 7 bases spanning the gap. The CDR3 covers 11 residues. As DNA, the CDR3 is TGCAGCGTCGAGCCTACAGATACGCAGTATTTT. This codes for CSVEPTDTQYF.

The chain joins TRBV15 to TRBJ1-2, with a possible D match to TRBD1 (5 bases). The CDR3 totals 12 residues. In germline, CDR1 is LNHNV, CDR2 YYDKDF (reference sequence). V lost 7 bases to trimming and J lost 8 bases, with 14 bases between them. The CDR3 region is CATTQTAGGYTF. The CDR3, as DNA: TGTGCCACCACCCAGACAGCGGGAGGCTACACCTTC. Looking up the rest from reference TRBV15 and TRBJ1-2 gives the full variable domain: DAMVIQNPRYQVTQFGKPVTLSCSQTLNHNVMYWYQQKSSQAPKLLFHYYDKDFNNEADTPDNFQSRRPNTSFCFLDIRSPGLGDTAMYLCATTQTAGGYTFGSGTRLTVV.

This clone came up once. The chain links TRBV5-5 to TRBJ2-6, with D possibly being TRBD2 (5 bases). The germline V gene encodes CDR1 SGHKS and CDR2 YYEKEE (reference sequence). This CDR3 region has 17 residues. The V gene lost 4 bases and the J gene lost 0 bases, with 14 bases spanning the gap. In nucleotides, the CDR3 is TGTGCCAGCAGCCAAGACCCGAGGGTCTCTGGGGCCAACGTCCTGACTTTC. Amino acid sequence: CASSQDPRVSGANVLTF.